This T cell receptor (beta chain) is from a study of cytomegalovirus exposure and HLA in healthy donors. About this clone: Its antigen is currently unknown.

The CDR3 loop spans 14 amino acids. Germline CDR1 is SGHRS and CDR2 is YFSETQ. V was clipped by 4 bases and J by 1 base, with 12 bases between them. Notes on the study in general: Many donors shared some public TCRs, even though most TCR sequences were rare. Specificity for CMV antigens was confirmed in vitro for a few of the CMV-associated chains.

PCR employed 60 Vbeta and 13 Jbeta primers. The assay was immunoSEQ multiplex PCR, and TCRdb's table has in-frame clones only and misses some. The data contain fewer than 250,000 clones, roughly 80% of them singletons. The clonotype originates from a man aged 35-49 years in good health and CMV-seropositive. The rearrangement joins TRBV5-1 to TRBJ2-7; no firm D call. The sequenced material came from PBMCs. CDR3 protein: CASSLPTNSYEQYF. The CDR3 bases are TGCGCCAGCAGCCTTCCGACAAATTCCTACGAGCAGTACTTC.